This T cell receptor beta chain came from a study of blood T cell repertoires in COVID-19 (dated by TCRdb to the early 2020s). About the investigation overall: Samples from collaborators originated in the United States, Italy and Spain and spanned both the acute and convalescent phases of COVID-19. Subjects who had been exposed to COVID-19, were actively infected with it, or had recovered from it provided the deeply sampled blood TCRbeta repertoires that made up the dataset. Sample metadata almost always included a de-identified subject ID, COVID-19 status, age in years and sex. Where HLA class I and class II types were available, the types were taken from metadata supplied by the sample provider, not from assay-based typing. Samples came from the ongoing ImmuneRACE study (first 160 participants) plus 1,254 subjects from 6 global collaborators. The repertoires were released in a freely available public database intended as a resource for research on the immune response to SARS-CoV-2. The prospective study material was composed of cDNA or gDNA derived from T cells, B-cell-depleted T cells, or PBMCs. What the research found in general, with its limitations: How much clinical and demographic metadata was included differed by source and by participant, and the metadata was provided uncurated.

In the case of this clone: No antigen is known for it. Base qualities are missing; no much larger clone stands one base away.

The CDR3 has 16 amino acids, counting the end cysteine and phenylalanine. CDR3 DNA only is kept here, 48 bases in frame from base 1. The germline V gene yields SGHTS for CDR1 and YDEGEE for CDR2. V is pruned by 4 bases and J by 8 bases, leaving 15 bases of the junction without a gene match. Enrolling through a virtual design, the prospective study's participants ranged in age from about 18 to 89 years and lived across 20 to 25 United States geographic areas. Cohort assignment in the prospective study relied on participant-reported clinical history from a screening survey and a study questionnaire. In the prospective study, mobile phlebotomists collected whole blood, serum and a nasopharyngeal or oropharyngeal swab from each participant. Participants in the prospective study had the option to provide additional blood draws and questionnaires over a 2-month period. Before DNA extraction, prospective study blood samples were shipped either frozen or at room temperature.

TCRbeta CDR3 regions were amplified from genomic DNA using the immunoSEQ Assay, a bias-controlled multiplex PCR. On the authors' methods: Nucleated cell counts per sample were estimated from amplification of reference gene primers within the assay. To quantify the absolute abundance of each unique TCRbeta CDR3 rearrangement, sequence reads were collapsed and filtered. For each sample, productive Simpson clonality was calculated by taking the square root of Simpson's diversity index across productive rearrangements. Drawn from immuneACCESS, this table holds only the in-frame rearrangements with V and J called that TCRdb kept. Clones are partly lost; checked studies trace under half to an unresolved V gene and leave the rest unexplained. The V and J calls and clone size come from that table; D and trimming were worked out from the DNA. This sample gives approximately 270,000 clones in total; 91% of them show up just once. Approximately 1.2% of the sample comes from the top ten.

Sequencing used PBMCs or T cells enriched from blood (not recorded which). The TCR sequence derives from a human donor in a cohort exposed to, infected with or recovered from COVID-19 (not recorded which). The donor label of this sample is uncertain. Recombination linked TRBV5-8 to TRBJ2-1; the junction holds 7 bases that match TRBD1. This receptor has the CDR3 CASSLLDRTHSDEQFF. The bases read TGTGCCAGCAGCCTATTGGACAGGACCCATTCGGATGAGCAGTTCTTC.